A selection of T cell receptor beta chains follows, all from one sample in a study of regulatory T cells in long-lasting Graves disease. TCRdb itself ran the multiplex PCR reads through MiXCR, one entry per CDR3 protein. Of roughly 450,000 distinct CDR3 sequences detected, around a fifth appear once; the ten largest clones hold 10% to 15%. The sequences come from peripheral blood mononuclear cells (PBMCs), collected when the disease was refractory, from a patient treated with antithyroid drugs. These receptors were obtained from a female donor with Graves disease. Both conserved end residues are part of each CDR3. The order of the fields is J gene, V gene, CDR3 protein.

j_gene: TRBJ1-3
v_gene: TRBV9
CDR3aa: CASSVGWLSSGNTIYF

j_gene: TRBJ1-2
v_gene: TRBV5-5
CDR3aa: CASSSPATGGLYGYTF

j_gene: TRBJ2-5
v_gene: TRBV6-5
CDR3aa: CASSFGDSRETQYF

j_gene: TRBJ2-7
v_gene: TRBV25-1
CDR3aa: CASRPETGIYEQYF

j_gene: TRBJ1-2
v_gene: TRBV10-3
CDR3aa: CAISDGPWGHKGYTF

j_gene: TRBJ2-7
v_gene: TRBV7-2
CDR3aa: CASSLTSGVTYEQYF

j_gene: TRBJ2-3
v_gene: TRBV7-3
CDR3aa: CASSLTQREGDTQYF

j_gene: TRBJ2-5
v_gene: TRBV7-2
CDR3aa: CASSSGSAQETQYF

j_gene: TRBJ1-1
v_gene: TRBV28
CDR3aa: CASSSGDRANTEAFF

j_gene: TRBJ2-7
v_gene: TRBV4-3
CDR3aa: CASSQLLGNYEQYF

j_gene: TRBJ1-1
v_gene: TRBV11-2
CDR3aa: CASSLQTGEAFF

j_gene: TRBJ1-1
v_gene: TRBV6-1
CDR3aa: CASSRSSTEAFF

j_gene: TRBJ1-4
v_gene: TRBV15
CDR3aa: CATSNLRGPEEKLFF

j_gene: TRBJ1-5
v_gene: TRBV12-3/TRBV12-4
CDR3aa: CASRRRSNQPQHF

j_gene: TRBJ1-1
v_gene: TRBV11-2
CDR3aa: CASSFGLNAEAFF

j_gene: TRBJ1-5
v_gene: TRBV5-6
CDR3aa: CASSLLDSRGRNQPQHF

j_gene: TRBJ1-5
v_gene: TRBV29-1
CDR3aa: CSVGHDQPQHF

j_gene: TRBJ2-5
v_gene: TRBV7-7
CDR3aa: CASSLNPSETQYF

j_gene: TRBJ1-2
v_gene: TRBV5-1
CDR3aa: CASSLLSGPLYGYTF

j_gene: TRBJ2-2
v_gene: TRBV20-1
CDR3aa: CSASSNYYTGELFF

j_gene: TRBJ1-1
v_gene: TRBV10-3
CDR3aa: CAISELGTPGGTEAFF

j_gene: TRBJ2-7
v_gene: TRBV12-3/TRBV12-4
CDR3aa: CASSLAGFTEQYF

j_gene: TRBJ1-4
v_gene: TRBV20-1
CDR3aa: CSAPNEKLFF

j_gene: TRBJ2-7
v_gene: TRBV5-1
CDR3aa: CASMDTSYEQYF

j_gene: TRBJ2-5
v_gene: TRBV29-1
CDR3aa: CSVLAGSETQYF

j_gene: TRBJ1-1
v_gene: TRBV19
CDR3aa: CASSIGDKTFF

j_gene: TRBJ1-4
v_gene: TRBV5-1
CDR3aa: CASSRNTGEGEKLFF

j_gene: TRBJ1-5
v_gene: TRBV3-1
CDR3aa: CASSRGTDNQPQHF

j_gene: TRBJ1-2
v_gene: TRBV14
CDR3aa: CASSQAETGYYGYTF

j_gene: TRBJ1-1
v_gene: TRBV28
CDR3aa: CASTLTGVRGLNTEAFF

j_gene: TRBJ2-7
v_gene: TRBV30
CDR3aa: CAWRKRREDSGRAGEQYF

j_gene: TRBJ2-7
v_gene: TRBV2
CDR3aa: CASSEVAVAYEQYF

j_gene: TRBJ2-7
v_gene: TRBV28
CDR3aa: CASTLLAAPLEQYF

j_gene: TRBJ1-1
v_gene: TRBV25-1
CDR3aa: CASRADRGQNTEAFF

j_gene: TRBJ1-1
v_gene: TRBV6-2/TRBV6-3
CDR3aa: CASSYPGGITEAFF

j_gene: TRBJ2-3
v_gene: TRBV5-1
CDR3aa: CASSRTSGRTPDTQYF

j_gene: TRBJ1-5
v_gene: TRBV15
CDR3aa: CATTTSMGGSQPQHF

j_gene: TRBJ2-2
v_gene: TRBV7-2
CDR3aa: CASSTPSGNTGELFF

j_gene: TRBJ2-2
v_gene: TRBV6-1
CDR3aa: CASSSGGGGNTGELFF

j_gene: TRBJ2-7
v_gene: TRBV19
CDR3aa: CASSIHRDTSPHEQYF

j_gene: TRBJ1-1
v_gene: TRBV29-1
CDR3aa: CSVFAEDRANTEAFF

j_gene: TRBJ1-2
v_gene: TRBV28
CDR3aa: CASSSSPGYTF

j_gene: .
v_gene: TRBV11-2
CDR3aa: CASSVGPNSYEQYF

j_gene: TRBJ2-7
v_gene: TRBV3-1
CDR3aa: CASSPGHGNEQYF

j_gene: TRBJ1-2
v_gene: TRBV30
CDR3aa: CAWSVGGENYGYTF

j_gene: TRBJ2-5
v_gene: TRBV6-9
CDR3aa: CASSYLGDRGKTQYF

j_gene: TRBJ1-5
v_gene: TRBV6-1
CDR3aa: CASTVRDQPQHF

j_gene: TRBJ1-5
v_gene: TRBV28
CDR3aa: CASSSDRGPGQPQHF

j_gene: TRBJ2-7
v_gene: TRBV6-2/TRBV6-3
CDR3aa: CASSYSIRGGSYEQYF

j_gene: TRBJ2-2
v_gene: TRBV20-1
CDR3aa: CSARDREENTGELFF

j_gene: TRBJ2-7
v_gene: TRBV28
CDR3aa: CASSRNLRFYEQYF

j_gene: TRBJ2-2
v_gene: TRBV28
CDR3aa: CASTTPGRAYTGELFF

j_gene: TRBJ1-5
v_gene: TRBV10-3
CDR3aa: CAISVLGTNQPQHF

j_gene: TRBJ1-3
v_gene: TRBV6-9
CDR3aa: CASSYYARSSGNTIYF

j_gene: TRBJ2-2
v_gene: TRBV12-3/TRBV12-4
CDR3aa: CASSLGDSGELFF

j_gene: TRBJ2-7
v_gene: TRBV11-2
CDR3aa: CASRDRGAYEQYF

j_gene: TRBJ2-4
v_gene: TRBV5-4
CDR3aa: CASSLRTDLAKNIQYF

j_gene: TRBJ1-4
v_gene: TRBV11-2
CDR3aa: CASNYMGGGADEKLFF

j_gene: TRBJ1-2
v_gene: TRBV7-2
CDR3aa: CASSPEVGGQLYGYTF

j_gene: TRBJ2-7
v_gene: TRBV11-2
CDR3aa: CASSSLAGKLYEQYF